The clone carrying this T cell receptor beta chain was seen only a few times. What it binds is not known. Primed by a sample-barcoded 5' primer and a J-beta primer mix, a second PCR proceeded for 7 to 11 cycles. Each CDR3 protein gets one entry after TCRdb re-called the 5' RACE reads with MiXCR. Seen here are about 290,000 distinct CDR3 sequences, 27% observed once, and the top ten hold 25% to 30%. The sample originates from a study of blood T cells in healthy people across ages. Regarding the study as a whole: PBMC samples, being unsorted, prevented any conclusive comparison of naive and antigen-experienced cells. Diversity figures based on one million T cells were deemed too low.

The CDR3 has 14 amino acids. V shed 5 bases and J shed 0 bases, with 10 bases lying between them. The sequencing sample was made of blood. This clonotype was obtained from a woman in her sixties or seventies in good health. The V and J genes are TRBV12-3 or TRBV12-4 and TRBJ1-2, with D uncertain. CDR3 loop: CASSPSLANYGYTF. The CDR3 DNA follows: TGTGCCAGCAGTCCCTCTTTGGCTAACTATGGCTACACCTTC.